What follows are 32 T cell receptor beta chains derived from one specimen sequenced in a study of blood T cell repertoires in COVID-19. Assay used: immunoSEQ multiplex PCR; TCRdb lists only in-frame clones, some missing. The sample holds some 170,000 clones, over 65% seen once. The sequencing sample was made of peripheral blood. The receptors shown here come from a man aged 55-75 years with acute or convalescent COVID-19.

The rearrangement joins TRBV27 to TRBJ1-2; 7 bases fit TRBD1. From germline, CDR1 is MNHEY and CDR2 SMNVEV (reference sequence). This CDR3 contains 13 residues. V lost 5 bases, J lost 8 bases, and 8 bases stayed unmatched. The CDR3 nucleotides are TGTGCCAGCAGTAGGACAGGAGGGGACGGCTACACCTTC. Amino acids: CASSRTGGDGYTF.

This clone has a handful of counts. The rearrangement links TRBV5-5 to TRBJ2-7, with 12 bases lining up with TRBD1. The CDR3 contains 15 residues. Trimming cost V 1 base and J 5 bases; bases outside gene matches: 4. Germline V CDR1 and CDR2: SGHKS, YYEKEE (reference sequence). In DNA form, the CDR3 reads TGTGCCAGCAGCTTGTCCGGGACAGGGGGCGACGAGCAGTACTTC. This sequence encodes CASSLSGTGGDEQYF.

The chain combines TRBV5-4 with TRBJ2-7; TRBD2 might be the D (6 bases). The germline V gene has CDR1 SGHNT and CDR2 YYREEE (reference sequence). V was cut by 2 bases and J by 7 bases, with 19 bases left in between. This CDR3 has 15 amino acids. CDR3 in amino acids: CASSFFGGGLEEQYF. CDR3 in DNA: TGTGCCAGCAGCTTCTTCGGGGGTGGATTAGAAGAGCAGTACTTC.

The V call is TRBV19, the J call TRBJ1-1; no clear D. CDR1 LNHDA and CDR2 SQIVND come from the germline V gene (reference sequence). This CDR3 contains 13 residues. Trimming cost V 3 bases and J 1 base, with 6 bases left between them. CDR3 residues: CASSIPRNTEAFF. The CDR3 coding sequence is TGTGCCAGTAGTATCCCCAGGAACACTGAAGCTTTCTTT.

V is TRBV6-1 and J is TRBJ1-4, with 7 bases lining up with TRBD1. CDR3 length: 16 amino acids. Trimming removed 2 bases from V and 10 bases from J; junction bases left unmatched: 13. The germline V gene encodes CDR1 MNHNS and CDR2 SASEGT. The CDR3 protein is CASSEKGGRGVGKLFF. CDR3 coding DNA: TGTGCCAGCAGTGAAAAGGGCGGCAGGGGGGTTGGAAAACTGTTTTTT.

The chain couples TRBV5-6 to TRBJ2-7; a possible D gene is TRBD1 (5 bases). This CDR3 is 13 amino acids long. Germline CDR1 is SGHDT and CDR2 is YYEEEE. The germline V and J ends were trimmed by 3 bases and 2 bases, with 9 bases remaining between them. DNA of the CDR3: TGTGCCAGCAGCTCCCAGGGCCCCTACGAGCAGTACTTC. Translated, it gives CASSSQGPYEQYF. Supplemented by reference TRBV5-6 and TRBJ2-7, the full variable domain reads DAGVTQSPTHLIKTRGQQVTLRCSPKSGHDTVSWYQQALGQGPQFIFQYYEEEERQRGNFPDRFSGHQFPNYSSELNVNALLLGDSALYLCASSSQGPYEQYFGPGTRLTVT.

This clone was observed a single time. The chain joins TRBV24-1 to TRBJ1-1, with no clear D. Germline V lookup: CDR1 KGHDR, CDR2 SFDVKD. V was clipped by 4 bases and J by 4 bases, with 12 bases between them. The CDR3 loop spans 14 amino acids. CDR3 protein: CATSEREPGTEAFF. CDR3 coding DNA: TGTGCCACCAGTGAGCGGGAGCCGGGCACTGAAGCTTTCTTT.

This clone has only a few counts. The gene calls are TRBV24-1 and TRBJ1-1; unclear D gene. Germline CDR1 KGHDR, CDR2 SFDVKD. The CDR3 loop spans 15 amino acids. Between the trimmed V and J ends, which lost 3 bases and 1 base, there was a span of 11 bases. The CDR3 spells CATSDRSTGNTEAFF. DNA of the CDR3: TGTGCCACCAGTGATCGGAGCACCGGGAACACTGAAGCTTTCTTT.

This clone was seen a handful of times. The V call is TRBV5-4, the J call TRBJ2-3; 8 nucleotides agree with TRBD1. The CDR3 spans 16 residues. Germline CDR1 reads SGHNT; CDR2 reads YYREEE (reference sequence). Trimming removed 0 bases from V and 1 base from J; junction bases left unmatched: 4. This CDR3 reads CASSLAPDRGTDTQYF. CDR3 DNA sequence: TGTGCCAGCAGCTTGGCCCCGGACAGGGGCACAGATACGCAGTATTTT. Combining the CDR3 with reference TRBV5-4 and TRBJ2-3 gives the whole variable domain ETGVTQSPTHLIKTRGQQVTLRCSSQSGHNTVSWYQQALGQGPQFIFQYYREEENGRGNFPPRFSGLQFPNYSSELNVNALELDDSALYLCASSLAPDRGTDTQYFGPGTRLTVL.

This clone was recorded once. The chain recombines TRBV6-6 with TRBJ2-5; D not certain. Germline CDR1 reads MNHNY; CDR2 reads SVGAGI (reference sequence). V dropped 1 base and J dropped 1 base, with 7 bases sitting between them. CDR3 size: 14 residues. CDR3 DNA: TGTGCCAGCAGTTACTTTAACAGCCAAGAGACCCAGTACTTC. Residues: CASSYFNSQETQYF.

The chain has TRBV18 and TRBJ1-3, with 7 bases that match TRBD1. Germline lookup yields CDR1 KGHSH and CDR2 LQKENI. The CDR3 contains 16 residues. The ends lost 5 bases at V and 0 bases at J; junction bases unmatched: 7. The CDR3 nucleotides read TGTGCCAGCTCAGAACAGGGGACGCTCTCTGGAAACACCATATATTTT. Its protein is CASSEQGTLSGNTIYF.

The chain recombines TRBV9 with TRBJ1-5; TRBD1 aligns across 8 bases. Germline V gives CDR1 SGDLS, CDR2 YYNGEE. V was pared by 3 bases and J by 3 bases, with 5 bases of the junction left unmatched. The length of the CDR3 is 15 residues. Written as DNA, the CDR3 is TGTGCCAGCAGCGGGGGACAGGCCGACAATCAGCCCCAGCATTTT. Protein product: CASSGGQADNQPQHF. Based on the CDR3 plus reference TRBV9 and TRBJ1-5, the full variable domain is DSGVTQTPKHLITATGQRVTLRCSPRSGDLSVYWYQQSLDQGLQFLIQYYNGEERAKGNILERFSAQQFPDLHSELNLSSLELGDSALYFCASSGGQADNQPQHFGDGTRLSIL.

V is TRBV7-2 and J is TRBJ2-2, with 10 positions matching TRBD2. Germline CDR1 and CDR2: SGHTA and FQGNSA. V dropped 1 base and J dropped 6; count of bases not matched to a gene: 8. The CDR3 contains 17 residues. CDR3 residues: CASSLEASGGTAGELFF. The CDR3 DNA follows: TGTGCCAGCAGCTTAGAGGCTAGCGGGGGTACAGCCGGGGAGCTGTTTTTT.

J is TRBJ1-2 and V is TRBV19; D not resolved. V was clipped by 0 bases and J by 7 bases, with 18 bases between them. CDR1 and CDR2 from the germline V gene are LNHDA and SQIVND (reference sequence). The CDR3 extends over 16 amino acids. The CDR3 sequence: CASSIEVFNSPLGYTF. DNA of the CDR3: TGTGCCAGTAGTATAGAGGTTTTTAACAGCCCCCTTGGCTACACCTTC.

This clone showed up just once. J is TRBJ2-1 and V is TRBV18; 7 bases line up with TRBD1. Per the germline V gene, CDR1 is KGHSH and CDR2 is LQKENI. This CDR3 contains 15 residues. Trimming took 3 bases from V and 0 from J; bases not matched to a gene: 2. DNA for the CDR3: TGTGCCAGCTCACCGGCAGGGGGCTCCTACAATGAGCAGTTCTTC. Amino acids: CASSPAGGSYNEQFF.

This chain uses TRBV6-5 with TRBJ1-2; 7 bases line up with TRBD1. With 6 bases clipped from V and 8 bases from J, the junction kept 15 bases outside the gene matches. CDR3 length: 15 amino acids. In germline, CDR1 is MNHEY, CDR2 SVGAGI. The CDR3 sequence is CASRADLTGVRGYTF. In DNA, the CDR3 is TGTGCCAGCAGGGCCGACCTCACAGGGGTTAGAGGCTACACCTTC.

The chain recombines TRBV30 with TRBJ1-1; no firm D call. The ends were cut back, 7 bases at V and 2 bases at J, with 14 bases in the middle. Germline lookup yields CDR1 GTSNPN and CDR2 SVGIG (reference sequence). The CDR3 sequence is 13 residues long. The CDR3: CASSLTLNTEAFF. In nucleotides, the CDR3 is TGTGCCTCCTCGTTAACTCTTAACACTGAAGCTTTCTTT.

The chain employs TRBV5-4 and TRBJ2-1, with TRBD2 identical over 10 bases. The CDR3 has 14 residues. The junction had 3 bases not matched to a gene; V was cut back by 4 bases and J by 5 bases. Germline CDR1 is SGHNT and CDR2 is YYREEE (reference sequence). CDR3 sequence (DNA): TGTGCCAGCAGCATAAGCGGGGGGGACAATGAGCAGTTCTTC. Its protein is CASSISGGDNEQFF.

The gene calls are TRBV5-6 and TRBJ1-2, with 8 bases matching TRBD1. The germline CDR1 and CDR2 sequences are SGHDT and YYEEEE. V lost 3 bases to trimming and J lost 7 bases; unmatched junction nucleotides: 5. The CDR3 covers 13 residues. This CDR3 reads CASSSGTGSGYTF. The CDR3 DNA sequence: TGTGCCAGCAGCTCCGGGACAGGCTCTGGCTACACCTTC. Complete variable domain (other parts from reference TRBV5-6 and TRBJ1-2): DAGVTQSPTHLIKTRGQQVTLRCSPKSGHDTVSWYQQALGQGPQFIFQYYEEEERQRGNFPDRFSGHQFPNYSSELNVNALLLGDSALYLCASSSGTGSGYTFGSGTRLTVV.

V and J are TRBV30 and TRBJ1-2; D is possibly TRBD1 (6 bases). Germline V gene lookup returns CDR1 GTSNPN and CDR2 SVGIG (reference sequence). V was shortened by 0 bases and J by 0 bases, with 11 bases between the two germline ends. This CDR3 region has 15 residues. In nucleotides, the CDR3 is TGTGCCTGGAGTGTCTTGACAGGAACTAACTATGGCTACACCTTC. This gives the protein CAWSVLTGTNYGYTF.

With respect to this clone: Different DNA sequences within this sample yield the same CDR3. The rearrangement joins TRBV11-2 to TRBJ1-1; D may be TRBD1 (6 bases). Trimming took 4 bases from V and 0 from J, leaving 9 bases between them. The length of the CDR3 is 14 residues. The germline gives CDR1 SGHAT, CDR2 FQNNGV. The DNA for the CDR3 is TGTGCCAGCAGCTCCAGGGGAATGAACACTGAAGCTTTCTTT. This encodes CASSSRGMNTEAFF.

The chain combines TRBV5-1 with TRBJ1-1; TRBD1 might be the D (6 bases). The CDR3 is 14 amino acids. The germline V gene has CDR1 SGHRS and CDR2 YFSETQ. The V gene lost 2 bases and the J gene lost 1 base, with 9 bases spanning the gap. The CDR3 sequence: CASSLPTGNTEAFF. For the CDR3, the DNA is TGCGCCAGCAGCTTACCGACAGGGAACACTGAAGCTTTCTTT.

J is TRBJ1-4 and V is TRBV11-2; D is unclear. Germline lookup yields CDR1 SGHAT and CDR2 FQNNGV. Trimming left V 3 bases short and J 5 bases short, with 10 bases between. This CDR3 region has 14 residues. CDR3 nucleotide sequence: TGTGCCAGCAGCTTTACGGGGTCGAATGAAAAACTGTTTTTT. Translation gives CASSFTGSNEKLFF.

The gene calls are TRBV12-3 or TRBV12-4 and TRBJ1-1; D unresolved. The CDR3 has 12 amino acids. The V end was cut by 6 bases, the J end by 1 base, with 6 bases between. This CDR3 is CASSYRNTEAFF. CDR3 DNA sequence: TGTGCCAGCAGCTATAGGAACACTGAAGCTTTCTTT.

The rearrangement uses TRBV25-1 and TRBJ1-6; TRBD1 might be the D (6 bases). CDR1 is MGHDK and CDR2 is SYGVNS in the germline V gene. The CDR3 extends over 15 amino acids. V lost 6 bases and J 5 bases, leaving 14 bases between the germline ends. The CDR3, as DNA: TGTGCCAGCAGCCCCGACAGGAGCCATAATTCACCCCTCCACTTT. Translation gives CASSPDRSHNSPLHF.

V is TRBV19 and J is TRBJ1-4; maybe TRBD1 (6 bases). From germline, CDR1 is LNHDA and CDR2 SQIVND (reference sequence). The CDR3 spans 18 residues. V was shortened by 2 bases and J by 0 bases, with 16 bases between the two germline ends. The CDR3 protein is CASSITQGRLPTNEKLFF. Written as DNA, the CDR3 is TGTGCCAGTAGTATAACCCAGGGGAGACTCCCAACTAATGAAAAACTGTTTTTT.

This clone was recorded once. This chain joins TRBV2 and TRBJ1-2; the match to TRBD1 covers 7 bases. The J segment lost 0 bases and the V segment lost 8 bases, leaving 12 bases of the junction unmatched. There are 16 residues in the CDR3. Germline V gives CDR1 SNHLY, CDR2 FYNNEI. The CDR3 spells CASASLDRAANYGYTF. CDR3 nucleotides: TGTGCCAGCGCGAGTCTCGACAGGGCCGCTAACTATGGCTACACCTTC.

The chain carries TRBV6-4 and TRBJ2-7; D is unclear. Germline CDR1 and CDR2: MRHNA and SNTAGT. This CDR3 is built from 15 residues. Trimming removed 0 bases from V and 3 bases from J, with 12 bases in between. CDR3 DNA sequence: TGTGCCAGCAGTGACTCTAGACGGGTGGTCTACGAGCAGTACTTC. It yields the protein CASSDSRRVVYEQYF.

The chain uses TRBV10-2 and TRBJ2-7; D gene ambiguous. V lost 5 bases, J lost 2 bases, and 10 bases lay in between. The CDR3 sequence is 13 residues long. Germline-derived CDR1 and CDR2 are WSHSY and SAAADI. The CDR3 region has the DNA TGCGCCAGCAGTAGCGACTGGGCCTACGAGCAGTACTTC. This encodes CASSSDWAYEQYF.

The chain joins TRBV19 to TRBJ1-5; 7 positions match TRBD1. Unmatched junction bases numbered 8, after V lost 4 bases and J lost 2 bases. The CDR3 is 16 residues long. CDR1 is LNHDA, CDR2 SQIVND, per germline (reference sequence). The CDR3 DNA reads as TGTGCCAGTAGTACCCTGACAGGGAACGGCAATCAGCCCCAGCATTTT. As protein: CASSTLTGNGNQPQHF.

The V and J genes are TRBV2 and TRBJ2-3; no reliable D call. Germline lookup yields CDR1 SNHLY and CDR2 FYNNEI. V was shortened by 3 bases and J by 4 bases, with 11 bases between the two germline ends. The CDR3 is 14 residues long. Here the CDR3 reads CASSEFGDADTQYF. The CDR3 DNA follows: TGTGCCAGCAGTGAGTTCGGAGACGCAGATACGCAGTATTTT.

V gene TRBV20-1 combines with J gene TRBJ2-1; weak D call: TRBD2 (5 bases). V was pared by 3 bases and J by 3 bases, with 12 bases between. The germline gives CDR1 DFQATT, CDR2 SNEGSKA (reference sequence). The CDR3 runs to 14 residues. The DNA for the CDR3 is TGCAGTGCTAGTGGTAGCGCCGACTACAATGAGCAGTTCTTC. As protein: CSASGSADYNEQFF.